The rows below give T cell receptor beta chains drawn from one sample of a study of cytomegalovirus exposure and HLA in healthy donors. Sequencing was performed with immunoSEQ multiplex PCR; in TCRdb, only in-frame clones are kept and a portion is missing. The sample holds roughly 120,000 clones, roughly 9% seen once. The sequenced material came from PBMCs. The receptors come from a man younger than 45 in good health and CMV-seronegative. Each CDR3 is given with its conserved first and last residue. The order of the fields is V gene, D gene, clone size, J gene, CDR3 DNA, CDR3 protein. A D gene is named only where the DNA matches it firmly. Expanded clones get a size class; other rows say once, few or many, or leave the size out.

>TRBV5-1|.|few|TRBJ1-1
TGCGCCAGCAGCTTGGTGGCCTCGGGGAACACTGAAGCTTTCTTT
CASSLVASGNTEAFF
>TRBV29-1|.|.|TRBJ2-1
TGCAGCGTTGAAGATACCAGGGGAGTGTGGGAGCAGTTCTTC
CSVEDTRGVWEQFF
>TRBV4-1|.|few|TRBJ2-2
TGCGCCAGCAGCCAAGGGCCCCTCACCGGGGAGCTGTTTTTT
CASSQGPLTGELFF
>TRBV5-1|TRBD1|few|TRBJ1-1
TGCGCCAGCAGCTTGGAGGGGGCCACTGAAGCTTTCTTT
CASSLEGATEAFF
>TRBV7-2|TRBD2|.|TRBJ2-5
TGTGCCAGCAGCTCCACGACTAGCGGGGGGGTGTACCAAGAGACCCAGTACTTC
CASSSTTSGGVYQETQYF
>TRBV5-1|.|few|TRBJ2-5
TGCGCCAGCAGCCCCGAGACATACCAAGAGACCCAGTACTTC
CASSPETYQETQYF
>TRBV15|.|.|TRBJ2-1
TGTGCCACCAGCAGAGGAGGGGGGGCGGGGAATGAGCAGTTCTTC
CATSRGGGAGNEQFF
>TRBV19|TRBD1|.|TRBJ2-5
TGTGCCAGTAGTGCAAACACAGGGGGCCAAGAGACCCAGTACTTC
CASSANTGGQETQYF
>TRBV30|TRBD2|.|TRBJ2-6
TGTGCCTGGAGTGGCCGGGGGGGCTCTGGGGCCAACGTCCTGACTTTC
CAWSGRGGSGANVLTF
>TRBV4-1|.|few|TRBJ1-1
TGCGCCAGCAGCCGAGGGCCTCAAGAGATGAACACTGAAGCTTTCTTT
CASSRGPQEMNTEAFF
>TRBV28|.|.|TRBJ2-1
TGTGCCAGCAGTCCCAGGGTACTCATTAGGAATGAGCAGTTCTTC
CASSPRVLIRNEQFF
>TRBV4-1|TRBD1|few|TRBJ1-2
TGCGCCAGCAGCCAAGTCTCACAGGGGCTTAACTATGGCTACACCTTC
CASSQVSQGLNYGYTF
>TRBV2|.|.|TRBJ2-7
TGTGCCAGCAGTGATAGGCAGGGCTCCTACGAGCAGTACTTC
CASSDRQGSYEQYF
>TRBV5-1|.|few|TRBJ2-7
TGCGCCAGCAGCCTAACCGCCCCAGGATTGAGCTCCTACGAGCAGTACTTC
CASSLTAPGLSSYEQYF
>TRBV6-6|TRBD1|.|TRBJ2-1
TGTGCCAGCAGTAGGGGACAGGGACTTTACAATGAGCAGTTCTTC
CASSRGQGLYNEQFF
>TRBV30|.|few|TRBJ1-1
TGTGCCTGGAACGGGGGGACTGAAGCTTTCTTT
CAWNGGTEAFF
>TRBV6-1|.|.|TRBJ1-1
TGTGCCAGCAGTGAACGGGACTCATGGGAGGGCACTGAAGCTTTCTTT
CASSERDSWEGTEAFF
>TRBV7-8|TRBD1|.|TRBJ1-4
TGTGCCAGCAGCTTAGATCCGTGGGACAGAGAAAAACTGTTTTTT
CASSLDPWDREKLFF
>TRBV7-2|.|.|TRBJ1-1
TGTGCCAGCAGCACAACGGGGGACACTGAAGCTTTCTTT
CASSTTGDTEAFF
>TRBV2|.|few|TRBJ1-5
TGTGCCAGCAGCGCTACAGGGAGCGGACAGCCCCAGCATTTT
CASSATGSGQPQHF
>TRBV11-2|.|.|TRBJ2-7
TGTGCCAGCAGCTCCAGACGGGGGTCCTGGTACGAGCAGTACTTC
CASSSRRGSWYEQYF
>TRBV6-1|TRBD2|few|TRBJ2-3
TGTGCCAGCAGTGAAGCGGGCCTAGCGGTCGTCACAGATACGCAGTATTTT
CASSEAGLAVVTDTQYF